The source of this TCR beta chain is a study of blood T cell repertoires in COVID-19. Study details: The United States, Italy and Spain supplied acute and convalescent COVID-19 samples.

Participants' reported clinical history set cohort assignment. The CDR3 runs to 14 residues. V was cut by 3 bases and J by 0 bases, with 7 bases left in between. Germline CDR1 SGHAT, CDR2 FQNNGV. TCRdb's table, derived via immunoSEQ multiplex PCR, lists solely in-frame clones and lacks some. The repertoire has about 220,000 clones, 82% of them found once; the top ten carry about 3.3%. The sequence was obtained from a woman in her sixties or seventies who had recovered from COVID-19. The chain uses TRBV11-2 and TRBJ2-3; D is uncertain. The specimen was PBMCs or T cells enriched from blood (not recorded which). The CDR3 region is CASSLGLSTDTQYF. As DNA, the CDR3 is TGTGCCAGCAGCTTGGGCCTCAGCACAGATACGCAGTATTTT.